This T cell receptor (beta chain) came from a study of cytomegalovirus exposure and HLA in healthy donors. The PCR employed 60 Vbeta primers together with 13 Jbeta primers. Libraries were prepared by immunoSEQ multiplex PCR; TCRdb keeps only in-frame clonotypes and omits some of them. This sample carries approximately 100,000 clones, 69% of them seen once, and the ten largest clones take approximately 1.1%. V lost 5 bases, J lost 10 bases, and 5 bases stayed unmatched. The CDR3 consists of 12 residues. Germline assignment: CDR1 SEHNR and CDR2 FQNEAQ (reference sequence). Unrecorded immune exposures were likely, despite nominal health at sampling.

The chain is built from TRBV7-9 and TRBJ2-1; 7 bases align to TRBD2. Sequencing input: PBMCs. The source is a female donor in good health and CMV-seronegative. Written as DNA, the CDR3 is TGTGCCAGCAGCCGGGACTATAGAGAGCAGTTCTTC. Amino acids: CASSRDYREQFF.